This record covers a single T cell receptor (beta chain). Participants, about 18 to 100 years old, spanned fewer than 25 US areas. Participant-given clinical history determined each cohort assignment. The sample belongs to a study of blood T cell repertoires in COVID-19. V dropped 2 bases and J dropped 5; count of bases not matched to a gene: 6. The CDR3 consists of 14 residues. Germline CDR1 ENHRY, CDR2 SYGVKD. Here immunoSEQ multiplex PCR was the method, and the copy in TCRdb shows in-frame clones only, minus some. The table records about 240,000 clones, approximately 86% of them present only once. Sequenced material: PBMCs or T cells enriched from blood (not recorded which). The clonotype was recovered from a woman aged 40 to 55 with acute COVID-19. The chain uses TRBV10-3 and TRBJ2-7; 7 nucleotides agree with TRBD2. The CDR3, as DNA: TGTGCCATCAGTGAGCGTCAGACTAGCAACGAGCAGTACTTC. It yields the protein CAISERQTSNEQYF.